This TCR beta chain stems from a study of T-cell memory formation after mild COVID-19. Study-level results: Memory from before infection featured some responding clones, which suggests cross-reactive memory joined. SARS-CoV-2 specificity of second-wave clones peaking day 37 was unconfirmed. Among CD4+ contracting clones, most were CM and EM, and CD8+ ones EMRA. Contracting clones from day 15 to 85 had balanced CD4/CD8; later expanders favoured CD4+.

The germline V gene encodes CDR1 LNHDA and CDR2 SQIVND (reference sequence). CDR3 length: 17 amino acids. V lost 3 bases and J 1 base, leaving 18 bases between the germline ends. This clonotype has only a few counts. Its antigen is undetermined. From the 5' RACE reads, TCRdb called clonotypes with MiXCR, one entry per CDR3 protein. The data hold 400,000 to 500,000 distinct CDR3 sequences, with roughly 20% observed a single time. The sequenced sample was PBMCs or a T cell subset sorted from them (not recorded which). The V call is TRBV19, the J call TRBJ1-1; TRBD1 is a possible D gene (6 bases). This receptor was obtained from an adult woman who had mild COVID-19 (a few samples of this study predate the infection). Cell type and time point are not known. The DNA for the CDR3 is TGTGCCAGTAGTATTTATGTCGGAGCCAGGGGGAACACTGAAGCTTTCTTT. It encodes CASSIYVGARGNTEAFF.